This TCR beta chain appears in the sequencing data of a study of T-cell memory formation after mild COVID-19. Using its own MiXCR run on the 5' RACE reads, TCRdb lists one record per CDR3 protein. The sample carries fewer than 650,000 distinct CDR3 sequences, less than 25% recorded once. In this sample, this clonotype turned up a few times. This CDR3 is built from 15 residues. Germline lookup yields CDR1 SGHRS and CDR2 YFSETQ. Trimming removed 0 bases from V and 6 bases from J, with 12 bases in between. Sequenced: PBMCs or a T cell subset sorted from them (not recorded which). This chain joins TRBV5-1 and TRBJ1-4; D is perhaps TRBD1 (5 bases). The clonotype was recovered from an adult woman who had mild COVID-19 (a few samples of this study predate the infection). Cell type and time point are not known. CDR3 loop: CASSLVGRSDEKLFF. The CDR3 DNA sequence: TGCGCCAGCAGCTTGGTGGGACGCTCAGATGAAAAACTGTTTTTT.